This T cell receptor beta chain derives from a study of blood T cell repertoires in COVID-19. At the level of the study: Sites in the United States, Italy and Spain provided acute and convalescent COVID-19 samples. PBMCs, B-cell-depleted T cells, or T cells provided the cDNA or gDNA that made up the material.

In the authors' workflow: Reference gene primer amplification yielded estimated nucleated cell counts. Some clones are missing from TCRdb's copy, which holds only in-frame ones; the method was immunoSEQ multiplex PCR. The DNA gave D and trimming, while V, J and clone size come from that table. Found here are tens of thousands of clones, roughly 90% of them singletons; the top ten hold roughly 1.3%. Trimming cost V 3 bases and J 11 bases; bases outside gene matches: 10. Germline lookup yields CDR1 SGHRS and CDR2 YFSETQ. The CDR3 runs 14 residues. This chain uses TRBV5-1 with TRBJ2-3; 9 bases agree with TRBD2. The clonotype was recovered from a man in his 60s with acute or convalescent COVID-19. The sample comprised peripheral blood. The DNA of the CDR3 is TGCGCCAGCAGCTCCGACCAGCGGGGGGTTGGGCAGTATTTT. Protein: CASSSDQRGVGQYF.